The 17 T cell receptor beta chains given below trace back to one sample, sequenced in a study of cytomegalovirus exposure and HLA in healthy donors. It was with 60 Vbeta and 13 Jbeta primers that the PCR ran. Repertoires were generated with immunoSEQ multiplex PCR, while TCRdb's copy carries only in-frame clones and drops some. The sample lists 93,000 or so clones; around three quarters were seen once. The source material was PBMCs. These receptors originate from a man aged 45 to 65 in good health and CMV-seropositive.

This clone was counted a few times. The chain is built from TRBV5-4 and TRBJ1-3, with D possibly TRBD1 on 5 matching bases. The germline V and J ends were trimmed by 2 bases and 0 bases, with 9 bases remaining between them. Looked up from germline, CDR1 is SGHNT and CDR2 is YYREEE (reference sequence). CDR3 length: 15 residues. CDR3 in DNA: TGTGCCAGCAGCTTACAGCAGGGCTCTGGAAACACCATATATTTT. The encoded protein is CASSLQQGSGNTIYF.

The rearrangement joins TRBV27 to TRBJ2-7, with TRBD1 matching 7 bases. CDR3 size: 13 residues. The V gene end was trimmed by 5 bases and the J gene end by 2 bases; junction bases not matched to a gene: 3. Germline V gene data show CDR1 as MNHEY and CDR2 as SMNVEV (reference sequence). The CDR3 DNA sequence: TGTGCCAGCAGTCCACAGGGGACCTACGAGCAGTACTTC. Translating it yields CASSPQGTYEQYF.

V and J are TRBV5-4 and TRBJ1-1; no clear D. The ends were cut back, 5 bases at V and 0 bases at J, with 11 bases in the middle. Germline CDR1 is SGHNT and CDR2 is YYREEE (reference sequence). The CDR3 has 14 residues. CDR3 loop: CASSRVEVNTEAFF. CDR3 in DNA: TGTGCCAGCAGTCGTGTCGAGGTGAACACTGAAGCTTTCTTT.

The chain combines TRBV19 with TRBJ2-3; 8 nucleotides line up with TRBD2. Per germline, CDR1 LNHDA and CDR2 SQIVND (reference sequence). This CDR3 has 18 amino acids. J gave up 4 bases and V 2 bases, and 14 bases lay outside the gene matches. CDR3 region: CASSISRTGTRSPDTQYF. CDR3 in DNA: TGTGCCAGTAGTATATCTAGAACCGGGACTAGGAGCCCAGATACGCAGTATTTT. The full variable domain, rest sourced from reference TRBV19 and TRBJ2-3, is DGGITQSPKYLFRKEGQNVTLSCEQNLNHDAMYWYRQDPGQGLRLIYYSQIVNDFQKGDIAEGYSVSREKKESFPLTVTSAQKNPTAFYLCASSISRTGTRSPDTQYFGPGTRLTVL.

This chain links TRBV5-1 with TRBJ2-5; tentatively, D is TRBD2 (6 bases). CDR1 is SGHRS, CDR2 YFSETQ, per germline. The CDR3 covers 14 residues. Trimming removed 3 bases from V and 2 bases from J, with 11 bases in between. CDR3 bases: TGCGCCAGCAGCTCGGAGGGAGTTCAAGAGACCCAGTACTTC. Its protein product is CASSSEGVQETQYF.

The V gene is TRBV19, the J gene TRBJ2-2, with D possibly matching TRBD2 (6 bases). The germline gives CDR1 LNHDA, CDR2 SQIVND (reference sequence). V was clipped by 7 bases and J by 2 bases, with 11 bases between them. The CDR3 covers 14 residues. This CDR3 is CASIPGLNTGELFF. In DNA form, the CDR3 reads TGTGCCAGTATCCCGGGACTCAACACCGGGGAGCTGTTTTTT.

CDR3 sequence (DNA): TGTGCCAGCAGCGTAGAGACAGGGGGCTACGAGCAGTACTTC. Protein sequence: CASSVETGGYEQYF. The chain recombines TRBV9 with TRBJ2-7; TRBD1 aligns across 9 bases. The V gene's germline CDR1 is SGDLS and CDR2 YYNGEE. J was trimmed by 3 bases and V by 0 bases; bases with no gene match: 1. CDR3 size: 14 residues.

The rearrangement uses TRBV9 and TRBJ2-5; 7 nucleotides agree with TRBD1. The V gene end was trimmed by 2 bases and the J gene end by 0 bases; junction bases not matched to a gene: 4. This CDR3 is 15 amino acids long. Looked up from germline, CDR1 is SGDLS and CDR2 is YYNGEE. CDR3 in DNA: TGTGCCAGCAGCGTCTTGGGACAGAACCAAGAGACCCAGTACTTC. Protein: CASSVLGQNQETQYF.

V is TRBV19 and J is TRBJ2-1; possible D gene TRBD2, 6 bases. Looked up from germline, CDR1 is LNHDA and CDR2 is SQIVND (reference sequence). Between the trimmed V and J ends, which lost 4 bases and 4 bases, there was a span of 14 bases. This CDR3 is built from 15 residues. The CDR3 here is CASSTSGEAYNEQFF. The CDR3 DNA follows: TGTGCCAGTAGTACTAGTGGGGAGGCGTACAATGAGCAGTTCTTC.

The V gene is TRBV28, the J gene TRBJ2-3, with TRBD1 matching over 7 bases. The CDR3 is made up of 13 amino acids. Germline CDR1 is MDHEN and CDR2 is SYDVKM. Unmatched junction bases numbered 6, after V lost 6 bases and J lost 6 bases. The CDR3 DNA sequence: TGTGCCAGCAGACGTGGGACAGCTGATACGCAGTATTTT. It specifies CASRRGTADTQYF.

This sequence joins TRBV6-5 and TRBJ2-7; D gene uncertain. V dropped 5 bases and J dropped 2 bases, with 13 bases sitting between them. CDR1 and CDR2 from the germline V gene are MNHEY and SVGAGI. The CDR3 loop spans 14 amino acids. The CDR3: CASSGLTTPYEQYF. Here the CDR3 DNA reads TGTGCCAGCAGTGGTCTTACGACACCCTACGAGCAGTACTTC.

The chain combines TRBV5-6 with TRBJ2-5, with D perhaps matching TRBD1 (6 bases). The CDR3 totals 13 residues. V was pared by 0 bases and J by 5 bases, with 8 bases between. From germline, CDR1 is SGHDT and CDR2 YYEEEE. The CDR3 DNA reads TGTGCCAGCAGCTTGGGGCAGGGGGAGACCCAGTACTTC. Encoded protein: CASSLGQGETQYF.

The chain carries TRBV19 and TRBJ2-2; D uncertain. CDR3 size: 12 residues. With 3 bases removed from V and 10 bases from J, the gap between germline ends came to 9 bases. Germline CDR1 and CDR2: LNHDA and SQIVND (reference sequence). CDR3 DNA sequence: TGTGCCAGTAGTATCCCAGAATTGGAGCTGTTTTTT. Protein: CASSIPELELFF.

The sample holds a few counts of this clone. The chain has TRBV29-1 and TRBJ1-1; TRBD1 matches at 7 bases. V trimming: 7 bases; J trimming: 4 bases; junction bases outside the gene matches: 15. Germline V lookup: CDR1 SQVTM, CDR2 ANQGSEA. The CDR3 has 15 residues. CDR3 nucleotides: TGCAGCGCCGAGGGACCGACAGGGTCAGTCACTGAAGCTTTCTTT. Its translation: CSAEGPTGSVTEAFF.

This clone has only a few counts. V gene TRBV29-1 combines with J gene TRBJ2-5; D remains unclear. Trimming removed 4 bases at V and 4 bases at J, with 13 bases between. Germline V lookup: CDR1 SQVTM, CDR2 ANQGSEA. CDR3 length: 13 amino acids. The DNA of the CDR3 is TGCAGCGTTGCGGGTTTGGTTGGAGAGACCCAGTACTTC. Protein sequence: CSVAGLVGETQYF.

The chain recombines TRBV5-5 with TRBJ1-4; D uncertain. Trimming left V 4 bases short and J 4 bases short, with 8 bases between. The CDR3 sequence is 13 residues long. Germline lookup yields CDR1 SGHKS and CDR2 YYEKEE (reference sequence). The CDR3 region has the DNA TGTGCCAGCAGCAACATGTTTAATGAAAAACTGTTTTTT. Translation gives CASSNMFNEKLFF.

This clone was detected only once. The chain joins TRBV11-1 to TRBJ1-6, with a weak D call TRBD1 (5 bases). Trimming took off 5 bases at V and 0 bases at J, with 11 bases between the two ends. There are 16 residues in the CDR3. From germline, CDR1 is SGHAT and CDR2 FQDESV (reference sequence). CDR3 nucleotide sequence: TGTGCCAGCAGCCGCGACAGTAGCTCCTATAATTCACCCCTCCACTTT. Residues: CASSRDSSSYNSPLHF.